This entry features one TCR beta chain sequence. V dropped 1 base and J dropped 2; count of bases not matched to a gene: 6. This CDR3 is built from 15 residues. From germline, CDR1 is GTSNPN and CDR2 SVGIG (reference sequence). The sample originates from a study of blood T cell repertoires in COVID-19. About the study: Samples came from the United States, Italy and Spain, spanning acute and convalescent COVID-19. In each case, the material was cDNA or gDNA derived from T cells, B-cell-depleted T cells, or PBMCs.

Study processing details: Nucleated cell counts were estimated from reference gene primer amplification. TCRdb keeps only in-frame clones here, not all; method: immunoSEQ multiplex PCR. V and J calls and clone size are copied from that table; D and trimming were computed from the DNA. The repertoire holds over 40,000 clones, with around 88% as singletons. The clonotype originates from a human donor in a cohort sampled during active COVID-19. The chain combines TRBV30 with TRBJ1-2; TRBD1 agrees at 8 bases. Sequencing was performed on peripheral blood. CDR3 nucleotides: TGTGCCTGGAGTGCATCAGGGGGCTGGAACTATGGCTACACCTTC. This translates into CAWSASGGWNYGYTF.